This entry lists 11 T cell receptor beta chains sequenced from one sample in a study of T cells in Graves' hyperthyroidism and ophthalmopathy. Amplification yielded TCR beta CDR3 regions, with RNA transcripts as the source. When the TCR CDR3 underwent first-round RT-PCR, the HTBI primer set was used. TCRdb called the multiplex PCR reads again in MiXCR, with one record for every CDR3 protein. The data hold approximately 590,000 distinct CDR3 sequences, with around 46% observed a single time. Sequencing was performed on peripheral blood or thyroid tissue (not recorded which). These TCRs come from a woman under 30 with Graves' hyperthyroidism.

The CDR3 spells CSALTSQRYEQYF. The CDR3 nucleotides are TGCAGTGCTCTGACTAGCCAACGTTACGAGCAGTACTTC. The V call is TRBV20-1, the J call TRBJ2-7; 7 nucleotides align to TRBD2. Germline CDR1 DFQATT, CDR2 SNEGSKA (reference sequence). V was pared by 5 bases and J by 4 bases, with 8 bases of the junction left unmatched. The CDR3 has 13 residues.

The V and J genes are TRBV5-8 and TRBJ1-2, with a tentative D call TRBD1 (6 bases). Germline CDR1 and CDR2: SGHTS and YDEGEE. The V and J ends lost 4 bases and 4 bases respectively, with 11 bases between them. The CDR3 sequence is 13 residues long. CDR3 in DNA: TGTGCCAGCAGCCAGGACAGCACCTATGGCTACACCTTC. Translated, it gives CASSQDSTYGYTF.

The chain carries TRBV7-6 and TRBJ2-7, with 8 bases identical to TRBD1. With 5 bases clipped from V and 5 bases from J, the junction kept 8 bases outside the gene matches. Germline V gene data show CDR1 as SGHVS and CDR2 as FNYEAQ. This CDR3 region has 14 residues. The CDR3 reads CASSLTQGAHEQYF. DNA of the CDR3: TGTGCCAGCAGCCTAACGCAGGGGGCCCACGAGCAGTACTTC.

In its sample, this clonotype was seen a few times. The genes are TRBV20-1 and TRBJ2-7; 8 bases are a match to TRBD1. The CDR3 spans 15 residues. The J segment lost 1 base and the V segment lost 0 bases, leaving 5 bases of the junction unmatched. Looked up from germline, CDR1 is DFQATT and CDR2 is SNEGSKA (reference sequence). CDR3 sequence (DNA): TGCAGTGCTAGAGACCCTCAGGGGGCTTCCTACGAGCAGTACTTC. Translating it yields CSARDPQGASYEQYF.

This clonotype has a handful of counts. The gene calls are TRBV20-1 and TRBJ2-5; 9 bases match TRBD2. V gave up 0 bases and J gave up 5 bases; unmatched junction bases: 10. Germline CDR1 reads DFQATT; CDR2 reads SNEGSKA (reference sequence). The CDR3 sequence is 16 residues long. The chain's CDR3 is CSAREARGRALETQYF. DNA of the CDR3: TGCAGTGCTAGAGAGGCTCGCGGGAGGGCCTTGGAGACCCAGTACTTC.

This clonotype was seen ten or more times. The chain links TRBV19 to TRBJ1-5, with D possibly matching TRBD1 (5 bases). There are 13 residues in the CDR3. Trimming removed 4 bases from V and 7 bases from J, with 11 bases in between. Germline CDR1 is LNHDA and CDR2 is SQIVND (reference sequence). The CDR3 loop reads CASSSGRGQPQHF. CDR3 in DNA: TGTGCCAGTAGTAGCGGAAGGGGACAGCCCCAGCATTTT.

This clonotype has more than one count but fewer than ten. This chain joins TRBV7-2 and TRBJ1-6; maybe TRBD1 (5 bases). Trimming cost V 3 bases and J 8 bases, with 11 bases left between them. The CDR3 length is 14 residues. Germline CDR1 SGHTA, CDR2 FQGNSA. CDR3 residues: CASSLEDTYSPLHF. CDR3 DNA: TGTGCCAGCAGCTTGGAGGACACTTATTCACCCCTCCACTTT.

This chain joins TRBV14 and TRBJ2-7; D is perhaps TRBD1 or TRBD2 (5 bases each). The CDR3 totals 14 residues. CDR1 SGHDN and CDR2 FVKESK come from the germline V gene. V was clipped by 0 bases and J by 6 bases, with 12 bases between them. CDR3 loop: CASSQDLGEREQYF. The CDR3 DNA reads TGTGCCAGCAGCCAAGACTTGGGGGAACGCGAGCAGTACTTC.

The V call is TRBV13, the J call TRBJ1-1, with no clear D. The CDR3 loop spans 15 amino acids. Germline CDR1 is PRHDT and CDR2 is FYEKMQ (reference sequence). The V end was cut by 6 bases, the J end by 3 bases, with 17 bases between. Written as DNA, the CDR3 is TGTGCCAGCAGACATAGGCGGGCTGTGGACACTGAAGCTTTCTTT. It translates to CASRHRRAVDTEAFF. Variable domain in full (rest from reference TRBV13 and TRBJ1-1): AAGVIQSPRHLIKEKRETATLKCYPIPRHDTVYWYQQGPGQDPQFLISFYEKMQSDKGSIPDRFSAQQFSDYHSELNMSSLELGDSALYFCASRHRRAVDTEAFFGQGTRLTVV.

As concerns this clonotype: A much bigger clone sits one base away, suggesting this may be a read error. J is TRBJ1-5 and V is TRBV24-1; no reliable D call. The CDR3 is 15 amino acids. The V and J ends lost 6 bases and 2 bases respectively, with 13 bases between them. In germline, CDR1 is KGHDR, CDR2 SFDVKD. In DNA form, the CDR3 reads TGTGCCACCAGTTTTGGCAGAAGGGGCAATCAGCCCCAGCATTTT. Its protein product is CATSFGRRGNQPQHF.

The chain couples TRBV24-1 to TRBJ2-7; TRBD1 aligns across 7 bases. V gave up 4 bases and J gave up 7 bases; unmatched junction bases: 6. This CDR3 spans 13 amino acids. CDR1 and CDR2 (germline): KGHDR, SFDVKD. CDR3 nucleotide sequence: TGTGCCACCAGTGACCTGACAGGGCTGGAGCAGTACTTC. It yields the protein CATSDLTGLEQYF.